Given below is one TCR beta chain in context. In the original workflow: The authors estimated nucleated cell counts from reference gene primer amplification. Clones were sequenced by immunoSEQ multiplex PCR, and TCRdb holds only the in-frame ones, with some missing. Clone size and the V and J calls come from that table; the DNA yielded D and trimming. The sample yields 140,000 or so clones, around 86% seen once. This sample is part of a study of blood T cell repertoires in COVID-19. For the study at large: Italy, Spain and the United States were the sources of the convalescent and acute COVID-19 samples. T cells, B-cell-depleted T cells, or PBMCs supplied cDNA or gDNA.

J lost 5 bases, V lost 5 bases, and 14 bases had no gene match. Germline V lookup: CDR1 LGHNA, CDR2 YNFKEQ. This CDR3 has 18 amino acids. The source of this sequence is a human donor in a cohort sampled during active COVID-19. The chain links TRBV4-2 to TRBJ2-7; 14 nucleotides agree with TRBD2. Input material: peripheral blood. CDR3 coding DNA: TGTGCCAGCAGCTACGGGACTAGCGGGAGTGACGAGACAAACGAGCAGTACTTC. Protein sequence: CASSYGTSGSDETNEQYF.